A single TCR beta chain is shown here with its context. The junction departs from the called germline gene at one end, perhaps through a read error. The record originates from a study of blood T cell repertoires in COVID-19. Study processing details: Nucleated cell number was recorded as an estimate derived from reference gene primer amplification. Profiled with immunoSEQ multiplex PCR; TCRdb holds only in-frame clones, not every one. V and J calls and clone size follow that table, whereas D and trimming were derived from the DNA. The sample lists roughly 180,000 clones; roughly 76% were seen once. The germline V gene encodes CDR1 DFQATT and CDR2 SNEGSKA (reference sequence). The CDR3 is made up of 11 amino acids.

The sample consisted of peripheral blood. The genes are TRBV20-1 and TRBJ2-1; TRBD1 agrees at 7 bases. The TCR was taken from a woman aged 35 to 49 with COVID-19, enrolled during active disease. This chain's CDR3 is CSAGDRVEQFF. DNA of the CDR3: TGCAGTGCTGGAGACAGGGTTGAGCAGTTCTTC.